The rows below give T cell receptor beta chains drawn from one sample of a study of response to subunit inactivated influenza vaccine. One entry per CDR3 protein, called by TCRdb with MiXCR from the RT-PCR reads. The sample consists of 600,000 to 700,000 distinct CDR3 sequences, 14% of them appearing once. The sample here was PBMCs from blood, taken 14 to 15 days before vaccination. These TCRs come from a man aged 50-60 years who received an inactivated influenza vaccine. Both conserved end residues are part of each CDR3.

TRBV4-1,CASSQGEGANYGYTF
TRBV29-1,CSVEDQSGDQETQYF
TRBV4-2,CASSPPDPLRNEQFF
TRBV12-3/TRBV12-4,CASSPGTRRGTYNEQFF
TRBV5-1,CASSSGTGKAKNIQYF
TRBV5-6,CASSLGPTGNYGYTF
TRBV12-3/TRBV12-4,CASSLRAALGPQHF
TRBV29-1,CSVVPGAQETQYF
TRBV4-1,CASSQEPGRVTGELFF
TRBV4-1,CASSQVPIPRGEDTQYF
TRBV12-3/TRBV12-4,CASSPMGGGELFF